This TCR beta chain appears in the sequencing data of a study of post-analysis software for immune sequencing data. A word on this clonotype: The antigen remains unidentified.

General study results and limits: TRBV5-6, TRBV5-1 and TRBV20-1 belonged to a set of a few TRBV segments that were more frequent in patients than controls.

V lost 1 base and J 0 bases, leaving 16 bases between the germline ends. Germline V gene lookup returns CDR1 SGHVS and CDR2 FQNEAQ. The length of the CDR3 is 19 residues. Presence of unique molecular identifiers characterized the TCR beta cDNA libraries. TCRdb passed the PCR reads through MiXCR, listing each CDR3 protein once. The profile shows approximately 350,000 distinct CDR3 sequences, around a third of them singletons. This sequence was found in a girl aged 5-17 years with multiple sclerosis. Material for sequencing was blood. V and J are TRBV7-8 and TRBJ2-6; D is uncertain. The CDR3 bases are TGTGCCAGCAGCTTAGGTTTGCGAGAGTGGTTCTCTGGGGCCAACGTCCTGACTTTC. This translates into CASSLGLREWFSGANVLTF.